The entry that follows covers one T cell receptor (beta chain) sequence. In the original analysis: The authors estimated nucleated cell counts from reference gene primer amplification. The method was immunoSEQ multiplex PCR; TCRdb's version includes in-frame clones alone and lacks a portion of them. D and trimming come from the DNA, and the V and J calls and clone size come from that table. The top ten clones hold 4% of a sample with hundreds of thousands of clones, around nine tenths of them seen once. The data are from a study of blood T cell repertoires in COVID-19. Study in general: Samples representing acute and convalescent COVID-19 were sourced from the United States, Italy and Spain. PBMCs, B-cell-depleted T cells, or T cells were the source of the cDNA or gDNA that made up the material.

This CDR3 is built from 14 residues. The ends were cut back, 2 bases at V and 7 bases at J, with 11 bases in the middle. From germline, CDR1 is KGHSH and CDR2 LQKENI. V and J are TRBV18 and TRBJ2-2, with D maybe TRBD1 (6 bases). This clonotype originated in a woman aged 45 to 65 with active or convalescent COVID-19. The sample taken for sequencing was peripheral blood. The CDR3 DNA is TGTGCCAGCTCACCAACAGGGTCAATCGGGGAGCTGTTTTTT. It encodes CASSPTGSIGELFF.